This T cell receptor (beta chain) was sequenced in a study of T cell changes during pregnancy in multiple sclerosis. Measured with immunoSEQ multiplex PCR; TCRdb has only the in-frame clones, and not every one. The profile shows around 60,000 clones, about 96% of them singletons. The germline CDR1 and CDR2 sequences are LGHNA and YNFKEQ. V shed 2 bases and J shed 0 bases, with 17 bases lying between them. This CDR3 has 18 amino acids. This chain connects TRBV4-2 to TRBJ2-1; perhaps TRBD2 as D (6 bases). This clonotype was sampled from a female donor with multiple sclerosis, enrolled in a pregnancy study. The material was CD8+ T cells from peripheral blood mononuclear cells, obtained after pregnancy. The CDR3 region has the DNA TGTGCCAGCAGCCAATGGGGGGAAGGGACCTACTCCTACAATGAGCAGTTCTTC. Protein sequence: CASSQWGEGTYSYNEQFF.